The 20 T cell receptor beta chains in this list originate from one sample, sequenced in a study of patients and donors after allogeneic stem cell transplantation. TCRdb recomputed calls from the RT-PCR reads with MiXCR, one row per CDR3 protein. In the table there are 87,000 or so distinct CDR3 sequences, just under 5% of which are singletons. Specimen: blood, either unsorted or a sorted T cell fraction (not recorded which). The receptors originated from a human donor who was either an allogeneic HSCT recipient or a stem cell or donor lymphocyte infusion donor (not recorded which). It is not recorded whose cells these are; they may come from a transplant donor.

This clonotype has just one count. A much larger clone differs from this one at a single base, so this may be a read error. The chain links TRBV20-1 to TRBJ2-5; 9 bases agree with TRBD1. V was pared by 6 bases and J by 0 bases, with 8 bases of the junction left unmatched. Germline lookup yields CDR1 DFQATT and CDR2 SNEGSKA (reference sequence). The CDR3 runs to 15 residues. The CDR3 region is CSAVRDRDYQETQYF. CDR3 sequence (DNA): TGCAGTGCCGTCCGGGACAGGGATTACCAAGAGACCCAGTACTTC.

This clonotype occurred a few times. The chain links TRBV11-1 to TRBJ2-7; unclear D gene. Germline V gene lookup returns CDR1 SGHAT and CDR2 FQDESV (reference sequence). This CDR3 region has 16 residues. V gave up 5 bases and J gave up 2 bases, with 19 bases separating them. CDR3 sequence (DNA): TGTGCCAGCAGCCGGAACGGTGTGGCCAGACCCTACGAGCAGTACTTC. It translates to CASSRNGVARPYEQYF.

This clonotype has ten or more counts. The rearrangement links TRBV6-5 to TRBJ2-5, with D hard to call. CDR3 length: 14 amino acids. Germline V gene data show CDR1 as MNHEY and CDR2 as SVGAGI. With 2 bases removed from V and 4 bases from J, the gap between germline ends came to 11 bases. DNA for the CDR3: TGTGCCAGCAGTTACGATGGCCCTCGAGAGACCCAGTACTTC. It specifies CASSYDGPRETQYF.

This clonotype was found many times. CDR3 DNA sequence: TGTGCCAGCAGCCTAGAGGCGGGGAACATTCAGTACTTC. Translated, it gives CASSLEAGNIQYF. This sequence joins TRBV7-9 and TRBJ2-4, with TRBD2 as a possible D gene (6 bases). Germline V gene sequence: CDR1 SEHNR, CDR2 FQNEAQ (reference sequence). V shed 5 bases and J shed 7 bases, with 12 bases lying between them. There are 13 residues in the CDR3. Full variable domain (outside the CDR3, taken from reference TRBV7-9 and TRBJ2-4): DTGVSQNPRHKITKRGQNVTFRCDPISEHNRLYWYRQTLGQGPEFLTYFQNEAQLEKSRLLSDRFSAERPKGSFSTLEIQRTEQGDSAMYLCASSLEAGNIQYFGAGTRLSVL.

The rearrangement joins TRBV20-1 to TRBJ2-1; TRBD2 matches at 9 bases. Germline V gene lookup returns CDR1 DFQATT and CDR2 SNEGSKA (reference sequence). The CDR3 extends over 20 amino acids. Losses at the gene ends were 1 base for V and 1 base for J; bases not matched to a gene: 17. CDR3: CSARGLRGSSGRSSYNEQFF. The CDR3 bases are TGCAGTGCTAGAGGTCTCCGTGGTAGTAGCGGGAGATCGTCCTACAATGAGCAGTTCTTC.

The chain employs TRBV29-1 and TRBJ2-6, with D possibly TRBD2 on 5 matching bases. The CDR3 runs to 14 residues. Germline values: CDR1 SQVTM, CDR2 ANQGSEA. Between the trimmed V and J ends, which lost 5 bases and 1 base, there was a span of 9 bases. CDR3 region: CSVRPGSGANVLTF. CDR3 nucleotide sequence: TGCAGCGTTAGGCCGGGATCTGGGGCCAACGTCCTGACTTTC.

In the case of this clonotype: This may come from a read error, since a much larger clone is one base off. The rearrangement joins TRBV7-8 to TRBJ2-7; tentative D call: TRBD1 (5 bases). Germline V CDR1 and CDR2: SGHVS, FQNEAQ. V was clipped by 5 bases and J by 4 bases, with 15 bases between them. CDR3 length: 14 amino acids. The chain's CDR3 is CASSPSDKGYEQYF. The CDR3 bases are TGTGCCAGCAGCCCCTCGGACAAGGGATACGAGCAGTACTTC.

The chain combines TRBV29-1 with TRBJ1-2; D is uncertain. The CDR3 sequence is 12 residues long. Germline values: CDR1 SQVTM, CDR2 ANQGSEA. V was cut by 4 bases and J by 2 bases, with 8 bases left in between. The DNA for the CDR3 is TGCAGCGTTGCTCAGGCAAACTATGGCTACACCTTC. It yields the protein CSVAQANYGYTF.

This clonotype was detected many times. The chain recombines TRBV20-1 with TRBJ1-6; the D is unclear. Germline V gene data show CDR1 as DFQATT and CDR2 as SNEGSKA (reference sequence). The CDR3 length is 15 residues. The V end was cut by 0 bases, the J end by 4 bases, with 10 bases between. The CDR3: CSARDNEQYNSPLHF. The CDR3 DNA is TGCAGTGCTAGAGATAATGAACAATATAATTCACCCCTCCACTTT.

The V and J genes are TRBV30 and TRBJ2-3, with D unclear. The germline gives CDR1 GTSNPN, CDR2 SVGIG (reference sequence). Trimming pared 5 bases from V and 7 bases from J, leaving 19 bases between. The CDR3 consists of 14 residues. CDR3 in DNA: TGTGCCTGGGCCCCGAGTCTGGCGGTAAATACGCAGTATTTT. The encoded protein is CAWAPSLAVNTQYF.

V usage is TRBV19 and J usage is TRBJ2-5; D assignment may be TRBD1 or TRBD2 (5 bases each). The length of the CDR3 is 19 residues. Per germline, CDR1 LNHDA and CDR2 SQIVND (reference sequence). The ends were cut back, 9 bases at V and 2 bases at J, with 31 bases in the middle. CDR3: CARDPPQGTGVSLQETQYF. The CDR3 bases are TGTGCCAGAGACCCTCCCCAGGGCACCGGGGTCTCCCTACAAGAGACCCAGTACTTC.

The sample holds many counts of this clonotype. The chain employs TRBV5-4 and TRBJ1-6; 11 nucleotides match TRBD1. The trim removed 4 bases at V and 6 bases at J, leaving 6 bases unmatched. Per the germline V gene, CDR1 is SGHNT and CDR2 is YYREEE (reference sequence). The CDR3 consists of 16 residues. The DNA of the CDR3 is TGTGCCAGCAGCCCCGGACAGGGGGCTTCTAATTCACCCCTCCACTTT. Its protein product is CASSPGQGASNSPLHF.

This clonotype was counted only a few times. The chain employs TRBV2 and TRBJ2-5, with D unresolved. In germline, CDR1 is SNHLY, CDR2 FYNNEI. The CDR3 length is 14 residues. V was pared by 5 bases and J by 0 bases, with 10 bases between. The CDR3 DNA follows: TGTGCCAGCAGTCCGAGACTGGACCAAGAGACCCAGTACTTC. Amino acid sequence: CASSPRLDQETQYF.

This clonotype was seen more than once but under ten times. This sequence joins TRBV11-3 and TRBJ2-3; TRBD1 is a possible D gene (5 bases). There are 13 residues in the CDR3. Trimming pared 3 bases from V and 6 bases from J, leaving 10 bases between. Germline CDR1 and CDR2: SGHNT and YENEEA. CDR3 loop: CASSLQGGDTQYF. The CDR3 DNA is TGTGCCAGCAGCTTGCAGGGTGGGGATACGCAGTATTTT.

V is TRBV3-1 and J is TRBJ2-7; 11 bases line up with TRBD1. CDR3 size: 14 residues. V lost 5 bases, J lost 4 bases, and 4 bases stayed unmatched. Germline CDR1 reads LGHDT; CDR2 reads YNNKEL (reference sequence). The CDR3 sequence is CASSGDRGGYEQYF. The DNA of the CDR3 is TGTGCCAGCAGCGGGGACAGGGGGGGTTACGAGCAGTACTTC.

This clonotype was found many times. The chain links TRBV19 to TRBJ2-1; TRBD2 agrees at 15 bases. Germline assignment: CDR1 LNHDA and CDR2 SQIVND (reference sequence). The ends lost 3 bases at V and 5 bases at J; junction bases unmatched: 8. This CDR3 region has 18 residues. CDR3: CASSIWTSGRDRDNEQFF. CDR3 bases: TGTGCCAGTAGTATCTGGACTAGCGGGAGGGATAGGGACAATGAGCAGTTCTTC. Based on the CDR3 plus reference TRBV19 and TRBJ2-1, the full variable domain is DGGITQSPKYLFRKEGQNVTLSCEQNLNHDAMYWYRQDPGQGLRLIYYSQIVNDFQKGDIAEGYSVSREKKESFPLTVTSAQKNPTAFYLCASSIWTSGRDRDNEQFFGPGTRLTVL.

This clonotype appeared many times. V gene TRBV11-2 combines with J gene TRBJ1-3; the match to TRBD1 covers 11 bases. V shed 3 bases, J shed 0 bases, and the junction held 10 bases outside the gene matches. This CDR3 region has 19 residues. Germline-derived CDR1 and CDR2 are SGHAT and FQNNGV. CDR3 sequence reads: CASSFFSPGTGGSGNTIYF. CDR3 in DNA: TGTGCCAGCAGCTTTTTTAGCCCGGGGACAGGGGGCTCTGGAAACACCATATATTTT.

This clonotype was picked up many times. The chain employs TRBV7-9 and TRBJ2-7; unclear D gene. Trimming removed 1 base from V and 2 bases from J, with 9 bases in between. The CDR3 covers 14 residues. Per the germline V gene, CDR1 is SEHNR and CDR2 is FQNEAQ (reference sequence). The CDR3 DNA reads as TGTGCCAGCAGCTTAGTGTCGGGTGCCTACGAGCAGTACTTC. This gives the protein CASSLVSGAYEQYF. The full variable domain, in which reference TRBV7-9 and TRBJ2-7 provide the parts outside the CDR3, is DTGVSQNPRHKITKRGQNVTFRCDPISEHNRLYWYRQTLGQGPEFLTYFQNEAQLEKSRLLSDRFSAERPKGSFSTLEIQRTEQGDSAMYLCASSLVSGAYEQYFGPGTRLTVT.

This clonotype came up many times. In DNA form, the CDR3 reads TGCGCCAGCAGCCAACTCTCGGGTCAGCCCCAGCATTTT. This gives the protein CASSQLSGQPQHF. The V and J genes are TRBV4-1 and TRBJ1-5; D is unresolved. The CDR3 sequence is 13 residues long. The V end was cut by 2 bases, the J end by 6 bases, with 8 bases between. Germline V gene sequence: CDR1 MGHRA, CDR2 YSYEKL.

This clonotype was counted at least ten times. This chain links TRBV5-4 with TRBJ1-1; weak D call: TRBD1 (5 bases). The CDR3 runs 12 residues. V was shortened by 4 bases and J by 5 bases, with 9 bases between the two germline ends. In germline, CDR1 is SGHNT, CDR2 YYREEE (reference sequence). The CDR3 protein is CASSGGGTEAFF. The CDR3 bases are TGTGCCAGCAGCGGGGGGGGAACTGAAGCTTTCTTT.